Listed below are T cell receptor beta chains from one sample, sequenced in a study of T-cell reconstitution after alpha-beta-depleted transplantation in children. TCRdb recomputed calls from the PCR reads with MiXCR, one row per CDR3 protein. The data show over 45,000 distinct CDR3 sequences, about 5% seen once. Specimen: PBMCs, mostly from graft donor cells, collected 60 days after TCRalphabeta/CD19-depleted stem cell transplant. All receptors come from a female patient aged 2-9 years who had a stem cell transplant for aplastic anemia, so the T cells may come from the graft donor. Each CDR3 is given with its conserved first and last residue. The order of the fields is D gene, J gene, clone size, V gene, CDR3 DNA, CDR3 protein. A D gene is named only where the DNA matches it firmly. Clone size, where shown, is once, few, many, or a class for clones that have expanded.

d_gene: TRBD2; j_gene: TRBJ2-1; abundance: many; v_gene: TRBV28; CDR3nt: TGTGCCAGCAGTCTCGTCCTAGCGGATGGGTCCCACAGGGAGCAGTTCTTC; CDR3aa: CASSLVLADGSHREQFF
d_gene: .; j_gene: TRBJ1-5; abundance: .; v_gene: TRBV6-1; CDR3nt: TGTGCCAGCAGTGAAGGAATGGAACAGGGTTGGAATCAGCTCCAGCATTTT; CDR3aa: CASSEGMEQGWNQLQHF
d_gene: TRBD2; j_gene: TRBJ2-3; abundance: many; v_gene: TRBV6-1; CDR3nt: TGTGCCAGCAGTGGGACTAGCGGCCCAGATACGCAGTATTTT; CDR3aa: CASSGTSGPDTQYF
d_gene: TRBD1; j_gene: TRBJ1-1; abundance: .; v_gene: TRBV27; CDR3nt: TGTGCCAGCACCTACCTGACAGGGACTAAGAACACTGAAGCTTTCTTT; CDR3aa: CASTYLTGTKNTEAFF
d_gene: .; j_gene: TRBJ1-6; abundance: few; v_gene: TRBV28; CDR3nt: TGTGCCAGCAGTTTAAGTCGGGGAAGCTACGATAATTCACCCCTCCACTTT; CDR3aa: CASSLSRGSYDNSPLHF
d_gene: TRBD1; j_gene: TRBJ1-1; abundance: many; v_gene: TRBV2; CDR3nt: TGTGCCAGCAGTACGGACAGGGGGAGGACTGAAGCTTTCTTT; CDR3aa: CASSTDRGRTEAFF
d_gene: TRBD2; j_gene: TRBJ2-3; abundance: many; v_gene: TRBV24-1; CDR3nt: TGTGCCACCAGTGACCCGGGACTAGTGGAAGATACGCAGTATTTT; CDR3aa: CATSDPGLVEDTQYF
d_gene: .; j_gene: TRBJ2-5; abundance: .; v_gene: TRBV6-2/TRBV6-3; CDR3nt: TGTGCCAGCAGTCGTGGTGAGAGTAGCAGCCAAGAGACCCAGTACTTC; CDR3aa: CASSRGESSSQETQYF
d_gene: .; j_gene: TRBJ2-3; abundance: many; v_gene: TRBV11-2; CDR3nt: TGTGCCAGCAGCTTGTCTCCCTCGGCGGATACGCAGTATTTT; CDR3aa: CASSLSPSADTQYF
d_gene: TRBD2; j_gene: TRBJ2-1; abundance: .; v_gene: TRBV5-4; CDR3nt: TGTGCCAGCAGCTCCGGGACTAGCGATGGGAATGAGCTGTTCTTC; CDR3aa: CASSSGTSDGNELFF
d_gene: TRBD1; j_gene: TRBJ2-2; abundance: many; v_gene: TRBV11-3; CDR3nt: TGTGCCAGCAGCCCCGGACAGGGAGACACCGGGGAGCTGTTTTTT; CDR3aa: CASSPGQGDTGELFF
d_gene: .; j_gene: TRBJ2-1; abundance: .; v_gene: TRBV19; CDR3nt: TGTGCCAGTAGTAAGGGCACCAACTACAATGAGCAGTTCTTC; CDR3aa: CASSKGTNYNEQFF
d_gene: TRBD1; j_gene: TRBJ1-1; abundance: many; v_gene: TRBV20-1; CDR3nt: TGCAGTAGGGACAGGGTGAACACTGAAGCTTTCTTT; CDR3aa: CSRDRVNTEAFF
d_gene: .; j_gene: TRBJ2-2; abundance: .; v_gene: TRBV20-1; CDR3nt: TGCAGTGCTAGAGATCTGGCTGGCGGGGACCACCGGGAGCTGTTTTTT; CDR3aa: CSARDLAGGDHRELFF
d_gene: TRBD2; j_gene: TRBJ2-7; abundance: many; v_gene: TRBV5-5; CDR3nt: TGTGCCAGCAGCCGACTAGCGGGAGCCTACGAGCAGTACTTC; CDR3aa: CASSRLAGAYEQYF
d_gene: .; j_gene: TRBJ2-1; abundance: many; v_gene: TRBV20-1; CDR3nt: TGCAGTGCTACACGTGATGAGCAGTTCTTC; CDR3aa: CSATRDEQFF
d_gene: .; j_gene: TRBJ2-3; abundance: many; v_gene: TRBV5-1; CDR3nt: TGCGCCAGCAGCTTGGACAGCAACACAGATACGCAGTATTTT; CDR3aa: CASSLDSNTDTQYF
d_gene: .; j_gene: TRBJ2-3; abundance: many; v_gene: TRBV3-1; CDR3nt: TGTGCCAGCAAGCACACAGATACGCAGTATTTT; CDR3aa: CASKHTDTQYF
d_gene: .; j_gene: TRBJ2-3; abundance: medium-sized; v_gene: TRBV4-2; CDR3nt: TGTGCCAGCAGCCAGGGTTCCAGCACAGATACGCAGTATTTT; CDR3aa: CASSQGSSTDTQYF
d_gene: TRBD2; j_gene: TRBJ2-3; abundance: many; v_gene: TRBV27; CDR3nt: TGTGCCAGCACCCAAACACTTATAGCGGGAGAGGTTACAGATACGCAGTATTTT; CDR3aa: CASTQTLIAGEVTDTQYF
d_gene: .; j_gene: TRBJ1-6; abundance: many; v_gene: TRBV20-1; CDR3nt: TGCAGTGCTAGGTTCTATAATTCACCCCTCCACTTT; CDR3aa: CSARFYNSPLHF
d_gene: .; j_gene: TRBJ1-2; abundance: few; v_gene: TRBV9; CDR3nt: TGTGCCAGCAGCGTAGATCTGTTTAACTATGGCTACACCTTC; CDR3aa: CASSVDLFNYGYTF
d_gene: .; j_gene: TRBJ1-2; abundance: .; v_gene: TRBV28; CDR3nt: TGTGCCAGCAGTTTATTCCACAGGGATGGCTACACCTTC; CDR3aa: CASSLFHRDGYTF
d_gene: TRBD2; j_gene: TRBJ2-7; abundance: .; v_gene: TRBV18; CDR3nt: TGTGCCAGCTCACCAAAACTAGCGGGAAGCTCCTACGAGCAGTACTTC; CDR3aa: CASSPKLAGSSYEQYF
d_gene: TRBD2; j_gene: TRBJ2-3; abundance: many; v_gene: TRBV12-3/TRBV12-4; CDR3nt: TGTGCCAGCAGTCAGCGGGAGGGCCTTGATACGCAGTATTTT; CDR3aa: CASSQREGLDTQYF
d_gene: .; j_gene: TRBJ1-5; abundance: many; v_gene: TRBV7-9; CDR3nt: TGTGCCAGCAGCCCAAGCTCCCAGACCCAGCATTTT; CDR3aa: CASSPSSQTQHF
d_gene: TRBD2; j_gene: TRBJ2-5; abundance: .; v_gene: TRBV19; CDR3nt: TGTGCCAGTAGTACAACTAGCGGGGAACAAGAGACCCAGTACTTC; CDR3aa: CASSTTSGEQETQYF
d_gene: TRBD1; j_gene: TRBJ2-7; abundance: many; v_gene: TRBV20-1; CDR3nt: TGCAGTGCTAGACACTCCGGGACAGGGGCCTACGAGCAGTACTTC; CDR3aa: CSARHSGTGAYEQYF
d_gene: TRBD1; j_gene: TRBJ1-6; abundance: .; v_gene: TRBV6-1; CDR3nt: TGTGCCAGCAGTGCGACAGGGCCACCGGATTCACCCCTCCACTTT; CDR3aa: CASSATGPPDSPLHF
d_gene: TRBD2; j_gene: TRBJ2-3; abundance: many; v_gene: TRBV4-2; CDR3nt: TGTGCCAGCAGCCCGGGACTAGCGGGAGGGCCAGATACGCAGTATTTT; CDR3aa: CASSPGLAGGPDTQYF
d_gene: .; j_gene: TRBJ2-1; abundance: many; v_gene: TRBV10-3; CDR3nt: TGTGCCACCCAAGGGGGGAGCTCCTACAATGAGCAGTTCTTC; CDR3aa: CATQGGSSYNEQFF
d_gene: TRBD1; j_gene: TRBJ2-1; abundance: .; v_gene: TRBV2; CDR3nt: TGTGCCAGCAGCGGAGACAGGGGAAACTACAATGAGCAGTTCTTC; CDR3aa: CASSGDRGNYNEQFF
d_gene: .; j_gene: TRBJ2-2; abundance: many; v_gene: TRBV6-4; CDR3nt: TGTGCCAGCAGTGACCCTCGGTCTGAGGAGCTGTTTTTT; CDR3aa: CASSDPRSEELFF
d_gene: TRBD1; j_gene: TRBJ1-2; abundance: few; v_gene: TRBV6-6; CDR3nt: TGTGCCAGCAGTTACTGGACAGGGGCGAACTATGGCTACACCTTC; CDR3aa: CASSYWTGANYGYTF
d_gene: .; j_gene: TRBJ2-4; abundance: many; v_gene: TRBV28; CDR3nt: TGTGCCAGCAGTGTTTCACAGAACATTCAGTACTTC; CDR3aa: CASSVSQNIQYF
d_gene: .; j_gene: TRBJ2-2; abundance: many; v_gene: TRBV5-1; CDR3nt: TGCGCCAGCAGCTTACTCGCGGGTGGCACCGGGGAGCTGTTTTTT; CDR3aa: CASSLLAGGTGELFF
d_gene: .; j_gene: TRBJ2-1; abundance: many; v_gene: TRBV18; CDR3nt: TGTGCCAGCTCACGCCGAAAAACAGGGCTAGTGGGCAATGAGCAGTTCTTC; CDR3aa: CASSRRKTGLVGNEQFF
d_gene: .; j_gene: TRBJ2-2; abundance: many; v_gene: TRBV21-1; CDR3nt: TGTGCCAGCAGCAAAGCGCCCAGGGCTCCGAACACCGGGGAGCTGTTTTTT; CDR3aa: CASSKAPRAPNTGELFF
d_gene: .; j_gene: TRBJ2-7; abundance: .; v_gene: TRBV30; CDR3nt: TGTGCCTGGAGCGATCTTTCAGAGCAGTACTTC; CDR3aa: CAWSDLSEQYF
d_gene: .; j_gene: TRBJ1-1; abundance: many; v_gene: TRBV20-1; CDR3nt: TGCAGTGCTAGAGAGCGGGGGGCAGGTACTGAAGCTTTCTTT; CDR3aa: CSARERGAGTEAFF
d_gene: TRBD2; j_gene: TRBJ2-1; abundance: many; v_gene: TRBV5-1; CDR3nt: TGCGCCAGCAGCTTGGGAGCGGGGGCGGGAGGAGATGAGCAGTTCTTC; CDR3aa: CASSLGAGAGGDEQFF
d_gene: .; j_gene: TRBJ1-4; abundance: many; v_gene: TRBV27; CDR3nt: TGTGCCAGCAGTAGCTTTAATGAAAAACTGTTTTTT; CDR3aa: CASSSFNEKLFF
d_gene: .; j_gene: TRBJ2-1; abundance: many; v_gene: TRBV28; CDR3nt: TGTGCCAGCAGTTTAATAAGCGGCGTAATACTCTTC; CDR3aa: CASSLISGVILF
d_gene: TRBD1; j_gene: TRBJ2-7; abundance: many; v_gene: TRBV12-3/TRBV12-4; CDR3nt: TGTGCCAGCAGTTTAAGACAGGGGGCGGGTTACGAGCAGTACTTC; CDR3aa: CASSLRQGAGYEQYF
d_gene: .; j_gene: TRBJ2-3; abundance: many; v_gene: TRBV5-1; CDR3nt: TGCGCCAGCAGCTTTGAGGGGGCAGATACGCAGTATTTT; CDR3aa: CASSFEGADTQYF
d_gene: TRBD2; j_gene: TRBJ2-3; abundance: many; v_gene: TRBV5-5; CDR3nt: TGTGCCAGCAGCCAACTAGCGGGGCGCACAGATACGCAGTATTTT; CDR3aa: CASSQLAGRTDTQYF
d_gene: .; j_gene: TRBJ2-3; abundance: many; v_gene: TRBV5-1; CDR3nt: TGCGCCAGCAGCTCCGGGACTGTCACAGATACGCAGTATTTT; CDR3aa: CASSSGTVTDTQYF
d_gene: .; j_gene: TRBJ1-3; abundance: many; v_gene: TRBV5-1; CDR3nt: TGCGCCAGCAGCTTGGACAGCTCTGGAAACACCATATATTTT; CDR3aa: CASSLDSSGNTIYF
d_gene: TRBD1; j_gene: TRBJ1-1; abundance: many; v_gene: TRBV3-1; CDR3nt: TGTGCCAGCAGCCGAGGACAGGACACTGAAGCTTTCTTT; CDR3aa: CASSRGQDTEAFF
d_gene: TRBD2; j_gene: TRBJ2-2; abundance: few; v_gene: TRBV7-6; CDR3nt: TGTGCCAGCAGTCCAGCGGGAGGGCCCGCCGGGGAGCTGTTTTTT; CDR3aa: CASSPAGGPAGELFF
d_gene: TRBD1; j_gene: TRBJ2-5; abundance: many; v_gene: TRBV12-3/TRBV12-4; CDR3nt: TGTGCCAGCAGACGGACAGGGGGAGAGACCCAGTACTTC; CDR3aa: CASRRTGGETQYF
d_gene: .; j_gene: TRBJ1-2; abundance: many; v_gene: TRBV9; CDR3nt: TGTGCCAGCAGCGCCCGAGGACAGCCGGGCTATGGCTACACCTTC; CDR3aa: CASSARGQPGYGYTF
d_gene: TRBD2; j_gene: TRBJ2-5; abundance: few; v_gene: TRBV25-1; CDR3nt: TGTGCCAGTACGCCCGAGCGGGGGAGGGAGACCCAGTACTTC; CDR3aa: CASTPERGRETQYF
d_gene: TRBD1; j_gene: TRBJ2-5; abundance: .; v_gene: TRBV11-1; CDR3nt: TGTGCCAGCAGCTCCAGGACAGGGGGCGATGGGACCCAGTACTTC; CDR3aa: CASSSRTGGDGTQYF
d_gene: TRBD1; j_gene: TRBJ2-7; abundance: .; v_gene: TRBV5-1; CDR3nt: TGCGCCAGCAGCTCCGGGACAGGGTCCTTCTACGAGCAGTACTTC; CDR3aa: CASSSGTGSFYEQYF
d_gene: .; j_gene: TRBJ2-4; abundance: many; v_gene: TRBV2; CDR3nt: TGTGCCAGCTGCCTTCAAAACATTCAGTACTTC; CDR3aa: CASCLQNIQYF